This TCR beta chain was sequenced for a study of blood T cell repertoires in COVID-19. Study overall: T cells, B-cell-depleted T cells, or PBMCs provided the cDNA or gDNA that served as material.

Germline V lookup: CDR1 KGHSH, CDR2 LQKENI. The CDR3 has 13 amino acids. V was pared by 9 bases and J by 0 bases, with 3 bases of the junction left unmatched. Produced via immunoSEQ multiplex PCR; TCRdb's table is partial and in-frame only. Of 400,000 or so clones listed, about 89% are singletons. Sequences were obtained from PBMCs or T cells enriched from blood (not recorded which). The TCR comes from a man aged 35-49 years in a cohort exposed to, infected with or recovered from COVID-19 (not recorded which). The chain employs TRBV18 and TRBJ2-3, with 7 bases that match TRBD2. The CDR3 protein is CASGRASTDTQYF. The CDR3 DNA is TGTGCCAGTGGGAGGGCGAGCACAGATACGCAGTATTTT.